The source of this T cell receptor beta chain is a study of T-cell reconstitution after alpha-beta-depleted transplantation in children. Comment on this clonotype: Its cognate antigen is unknown.

Study-level points and caveats: Several hundred rapidly expanded clones from non-depleted graft cells reportedly supplied alpha-beta T cells about two months post-transplant. Among T cells one year after transplant, newly produced cells accounted for most counts and diversity. Surviving recipient T cells and thymic progenitors produced the high day-60 TCRbeta diversity seen in some patients.

TCRbeta library construction was performed incorporating unique molecular identifiers. TCRdb recomputed calls from the PCR reads with MiXCR, one row per CDR3 protein. The sample shows 120,000 or so distinct CDR3 sequences, under 30% of them seen only once. Trimming left V 3 bases short and J 4 bases short, with 9 bases between. The CDR3 is 12 amino acids. Germline CDR1 reads SQVTM; CDR2 reads ANQGSEA. The sample consisted of PBMCs, mostly from graft donor cells, taken 180 days after TCRalphabeta/CD19-depleted stem cell transplant. The chain couples TRBV29-1 to TRBJ1-2; unclear D gene. The TCR was taken from a male patient under 10 years old who had a stem cell transplant for chronic granulomatous disease, so the T cells may come from the graft donor. The CDR3 nucleotides read TGCAGCGTTGACGGGAGCCTCTATGGCTACACCTTC. It translates to CSVDGSLYGYTF.